The 21 T cell receptor beta chains reported below all come from one sample, sequenced in a study of blood T cell repertoires in COVID-19. Generated by immunoSEQ multiplex PCR, the TCRdb table keeps only in-frame clones and is missing some. This sample has about 350,000 clones, with roughly 86% found just once. The material sequenced was peripheral blood. The receptors were gathered from a woman in her 70s with COVID-19, enrolled during active disease.

J is TRBJ1-6 and V is TRBV19; TRBD1 might be the D (6 bases). Germline V gives CDR1 LNHDA, CDR2 SQIVND (reference sequence). The germline V and J ends were trimmed by 10 bases and 6 bases, with 16 bases remaining between them. CDR3 size: 14 residues. The CDR3 loop is CATWTGTSNSPLHF. The CDR3 DNA reads as TGTGCCACCTGGACCGGGACATCTAATTCACCCCTCCACTTT. Full variable domain (rest looked up from reference TRBV19 and TRBJ1-6): DGGITQSPKYLFRKEGQNVTLSCEQNLNHDAMYWYRQDPGQGLRLIYYSQIVNDFQKGDIAEGYSVSREKKESFPLTVTSAQKNPTAFYLCATWTGTSNSPLHFGNGTRLTVT.

V and J are TRBV6-5 and TRBJ1-5; possible D gene TRBD1, 5 bases. CDR1 is MNHEY, CDR2 SVGAGI, per germline. This CDR3 region has 14 residues. Trimming left V 2 bases short and J 5 bases short, with 10 bases between. CDR3 loop: CASSYGRVDQPQHF. CDR3 bases: TGTGCCAGCAGTTACGGCAGGGTTGATCAGCCCCAGCATTTT.

This clone turned up a few times. The V gene is TRBV14, the J gene TRBJ1-1; TRBD1 aligns across 9 bases. The CDR3 length is 15 residues. V was clipped by 2 bases and J by 8 bases; unmatched bases: 9. Germline CDR1 SGHDN, CDR2 FVKESK. CDR3 sequence reads: CASSQQTGGASEAFF. The CDR3 coding sequence is TGTGCCAGCAGCCAACAAACAGGGGGCGCATCCGAAGCTTTCTTT.

The chain employs TRBV7-9 and TRBJ2-1; 9 bases agree with TRBD1. J was trimmed by 4 bases and V by 4 bases; bases with no gene match: 8. This CDR3 has 16 residues. Germline CDR1 and CDR2: SEHNR and FQNEAQ (reference sequence). The CDR3 DNA is TGTGCCAGCAGCTCAGCCGGGACAGGGCGTTACAATGAGCAGTTCTTC. As protein: CASSSAGTGRYNEQFF.

The chain uses TRBV6-5 and TRBJ1-2; the match to TRBD1 covers 8 bases. Germline CDR1 reads MNHEY; CDR2 reads SVGAGI. The CDR3 runs to 12 residues. J lost 9 bases, V lost 2 bases, and 2 bases had no gene match. CDR3 region: CASSYAGGRYTF. CDR3 DNA: TGTGCCAGCAGTTACGCAGGGGGCCGCTACACCTTC.

This chain links TRBV10-2 with TRBJ2-3, with D unresolved. This CDR3 is built from 17 residues. Germline V CDR1 and CDR2: WSHSY, SAAADI. Trimming stripped 1 base from V and 0 bases from J, with 14 bases between. CDR3 protein: CASSEWMGFTSTDTQYF. The CDR3 nucleotides read TGCGCCAGCAGTGAGTGGATGGGCTTTACTAGCACAGATACGCAGTATTTT.

CDR3 nucleotides: TGTGCCAGCAGCCAAGAAAAGCTAGCCACAGATACGCAGTATTTT. Its protein product is CASSQEKLATDTQYF. This chain uses TRBV3-1 (or the pseudogene TRBV3-2) with TRBJ2-3, with D tentatively TRBD2 (5 bases). Trimming pared 0 bases from V and 2 bases from J, leaving 9 bases between. Germline V gene data show CDR1 as LGHDT and CDR2 as YNNKEL (reference sequence). The CDR3 sequence is 15 residues long.

J is TRBJ1-2 and V is TRBV5-5; D uncertain. The V end lost 4 bases, the J end lost 5 bases, and 12 bases lay between the germline ends. The CDR3 totals 13 residues. Germline V gives CDR1 SGHKS, CDR2 YYEKEE (reference sequence). CDR3 nucleotides: TGTGCCAGCAGCCCCACCATCGGGTATGGCTACACCTTC. Protein product: CASSPTIGYGYTF.

A single count supports this clone. The chain carries TRBV7-8 and TRBJ1-1; TRBD1 aligns across 8 bases. Germline loops: CDR1 SGHVS, CDR2 FQNEAQ. The CDR3 is 16 residues long. Germline trimming cut 2 bases from V and 4 bases from J; bases unmatched to any gene: 9. The CDR3 region has the DNA TGTGCCAGCAGCTTAAGTTCCAGGGGGCGAGTCACTGAAGCTTTCTTT. Its translation: CASSLSSRGRVTEAFF.

The chain uses TRBV13 and TRBJ1-1, with D unresolved. V was pared by 4 bases and J by 10 bases, with 10 bases between. This CDR3 is built from 11 residues. CDR1 is PRHDT and CDR2 is FYEKMQ in the germline V gene (reference sequence). DNA of the CDR3: TGTGCCAGCAGCTCCTTGGGAGTAGCTTTCTTT. This translates into CASSSLGVAFF.

As DNA, the CDR3 is TGTGCCAGACAGGGTTACAATGAGCAGTTCTTC. It is translated as CARQGYNEQFF. The chain couples TRBV2 to TRBJ2-1, with a possible D match to TRBD1 (6 bases). The CDR3 is made up of 11 amino acids. In germline, CDR1 is SNHLY, CDR2 FYNNEI. V gave up 9 bases and J gave up 4 bases, with 7 bases separating them.

The rearrangement uses TRBV11-1 and TRBJ2-7, with 8 bases that match TRBD1. Trimming removed 5 bases from V and 1 base from J; junction bases left unmatched: 1. CDR3 size: 13 residues. CDR1 and CDR2 from the germline V gene are SGHAT and FQDESV (reference sequence). CDR3 bases: TGTGCCAGCAGCAACAGGGGGTCCTACGAGCAGTACTTC. Translated: CASSNRGSYEQYF. The whole variable domain, remainder taken from reference TRBV11-1 and TRBJ2-7, is EAEVAQSPRYKITEKSQAVAFWCDPISGHATLYWYRQILGQGPELLVQFQDESVVDDSQLPKDRFSAERLKGVDSTLKIQPAELGDSAMYLCASSNRGSYEQYFGPGTRLTVT.

This chain connects TRBV29-1 to TRBJ2-7; TRBD2 is a possible D gene (6 bases). This CDR3 comprises 11 residues. CDR1 and CDR2 from the germline V gene are SQVTM and ANQGSEA. Trimming took off 7 bases at V and 2 bases at J, with 9 bases between the two ends. This chain's CDR3 is CSAGGPYEQYF. Here the CDR3 DNA reads TGCAGCGCTGGAGGGCCCTACGAGCAGTACTTC.

The V gene is TRBV7-6, the J gene TRBJ2-2; the match to TRBD1 covers 7 bases. CDR1 is SGHVS, CDR2 FNYEAQ, per germline. The CDR3 runs 15 residues. The J segment lost 5 bases and the V segment lost 3 bases, leaving 6 bases of the junction unmatched. CDR3 bases: TGTGCCAGCAGCTTCCGGGACAGAGATACCGGGGAGCTGTTTTTT. It encodes CASSFRDRDTGELFF. The complete variable domain, with remaining parts taken from reference TRBV7-6 and TRBJ2-2, reads GAGVSQSPRYKVTKRGQDVALRCDPISGHVSLYWYRQALGQGPEFLTYFNYEAQQDKSGLPNDRFSAERPEGSISTLTIQRTEQRDSAMYRCASSFRDRDTGELFFGEGSRLTVL.

The gene calls are TRBV6-6 and TRBJ1-4, with a weak D call TRBD1 (5 bases). Per the germline V gene, CDR1 is MNHNY and CDR2 is SVGAGI (reference sequence). Between the trimmed V and J ends, which lost 7 bases and 5 bases, there was a span of 14 bases. The CDR3 has 14 residues. Here the CDR3 reads CASNTGLTNEKLFF. CDR3 bases: TGTGCCAGCAATACAGGCCTCACGAATGAAAAACTGTTTTTT.

V and J are TRBV30 and TRBJ1-6; D gene unclear. CDR3 length: 16 amino acids. From germline, CDR1 is GTSNPN and CDR2 SVGIG (reference sequence). V lost 1 base to trimming and J lost 0 bases, with 10 bases between them. The CDR3 protein is CAWSGLGSSYNSPLHF. As DNA, the CDR3 is TGTGCCTGGAGTGGGCTGGGCAGCTCCTATAATTCACCCCTCCACTTT.

Comment on this clone: A clone one base away is much larger, so this may be a read error. The V gene is TRBV28, the J gene TRBJ2-7; 7 bases map to TRBD1. The CDR3 runs 14 residues. Germline CDR1 and CDR2: MDHEN and SYDVKM. V lost 6 bases and J lost 1; bases outside the gene matches: 6. CDR3 loop: CASSRDRASYEQYF. The CDR3 nucleotides are TGTGCCAGCAGCCGAGACAGGGCATCCTACGAGCAGTACTTC. The full variable domain, completed using reference TRBV28 and TRBJ2-7, is DVKVTQSSRYLVKRTGEKVFLECVQDMDHENMFWYRQDPGLGLRLIYFSYDVKMKEKGDIPEGYSVSREKKERFSLILESASTNQTSMYLCASSRDRASYEQYFGPGTRLTVT.

This chain joins TRBV4-1 and TRBJ2-3; 10 bases map to TRBD1. Germline values: CDR1 MGHRA, CDR2 YSYEKL. The CDR3 spans 16 residues. The J segment lost 4 bases and the V segment lost 0 bases, leaving 4 bases of the junction unmatched. CDR3 sequence (DNA): TGCGCCAGCAGCCAAGATGGGACAGGGGCTTCAGATACGCAGTATTTT. Protein product: CASSQDGTGASDTQYF.

CDR3 DNA sequence: TGTGCCAGCGATTCCTTAGCGCCGCCCTACGAGCAGTACTTC. This sequence encodes CASDSLAPPYEQYF. The chain links TRBV6-5 to TRBJ2-7; weak D call: TRBD2 (5 bases). Trimming shortened V by 8 bases and J by 2 bases, and 16 bases separated the two germline ends. Germline assignment: CDR1 MNHEY and CDR2 SVGAGI. The CDR3 is 14 residues long.

This clone was seen a few times. This chain links TRBV4-1 with TRBJ1-2; no clear D. The CDR3 has 14 residues. In germline, CDR1 is MGHRA, CDR2 YSYEKL. V shed 6 bases and J shed 0 bases, with 11 bases lying between them. The CDR3 loop is CASSLPGTNYGYTF. The CDR3 region has the DNA TGCGCCAGCAGTCTTCCCGGGACTAACTATGGCTACACCTTC.

The chain has TRBV30 and TRBJ2-7; 8 bases line up with TRBD1. This CDR3 is built from 15 residues. The germline gives CDR1 GTSNPN, CDR2 SVGIG (reference sequence). V shed 0 bases and J 6 bases; nucleotides not matched to a gene: 10. The CDR3 loop is CAWSVGQGRGFEQYF. CDR3 in DNA: TGTGCCTGGAGTGTAGGACAGGGCCGAGGGTTCGAGCAGTACTTC.